The next 27 T cell receptor beta chains were all read from a single sample in a study of cytomegalovirus exposure and HLA in healthy donors. Researchers ran the PCR with 60 Vbeta and 13 Jbeta primers. Method: immunoSEQ multiplex PCR; TCRdb's copy keeps in-frame clones and lacks some. The table has 160,000 or so clones, roughly 80% seen once. The source material was PBMCs. Source of these receptors: a man aged 18 to 29 in good health and CMV-seropositive.

This clone was seen a handful of times. The chain carries TRBV5-8 and TRBJ2-7; 7 bases agree with TRBD2. From germline, CDR1 is SGHTS and CDR2 YDEGEE. The CDR3 consists of 14 residues. J lost 3 bases, V lost 4 bases, and 7 bases had no gene match. CDR3 region: CASSVSGTNYEQYF. Here the CDR3 DNA reads TGTGCCAGCAGCGTGTCCGGGACTAACTACGAGCAGTACTTC.

In its sample, this clone was seen a few times. The rearrangement uses TRBV28 and TRBJ2-2, with D possibly being TRBD1 (5 bases). V was clipped by 5 bases and J by 0 bases, with 7 bases between them. Germline CDR1 MDHEN, CDR2 SYDVKM. This CDR3 contains 14 residues. In nucleotides, the CDR3 is TGTGCCAGCAGTACAGGCCCGAACACCGGGGAGCTGTTTTTT. Its protein product is CASSTGPNTGELFF.

The rearrangement joins TRBV29-1 to TRBJ1-2; 10 bases fit TRBD1. The CDR3 spans 13 residues. Germline CDR1 SQVTM, CDR2 ANQGSEA. After removal of 7 bases from V and 6 bases from J, the junction contained 8 bases not matched to a gene. The CDR3 bases are TGCAGCGGAACGGTCGGGACAGGGGATGGCTACACCTTC. This encodes CSGTVGTGDGYTF.

The CDR3 spells CATSRETGGREQFF. The CDR3 DNA sequence: TGTGCCACCAGCAGGGAGACAGGGGGCCGTGAGCAGTTCTTC. The chain recombines TRBV15 with TRBJ2-1; 10 nucleotides match TRBD1. The germline gives CDR1 LNHNV, CDR2 YYDKDF (reference sequence). CDR3 length: 14 amino acids. J was trimmed by 9 bases and V by 3 bases; bases with no gene match: 5.

V usage is TRBV2 and J usage is TRBJ2-1; 8 positions agree with TRBD2. The germline gives CDR1 SNHLY, CDR2 FYNNEI. The CDR3 is made up of 17 amino acids. Trimming at V came to 5 bases and at J to 1 base, leaving 10 bases not matched to a gene. In nucleotides, the CDR3 is TGTGCCAGCAGTCCACTCGTTAGCGGGACATCCTACAATGAGCAGTTCTTC. Its translation: CASSPLVSGTSYNEQFF.

The chain has TRBV7-6 and TRBJ1-5; TRBD1 agrees at 8 bases. The ends lost 3 bases at V and 6 bases at J; junction bases unmatched: 7. The CDR3 totals 15 residues. The germline CDR1 and CDR2 sequences are SGHVS and FNYEAQ. DNA of the CDR3: TGTGCCAGCAGCTTTGGGGCAGGGGGCGTTCAGCCCCAGCATTTT. Its translation: CASSFGAGGVQPQHF.

The chain has TRBV4-1 and TRBJ1-2; D is unclear. CDR1 and CDR2 from the germline V gene are MGHRA and YSYEKL. This CDR3 has 14 residues. Trimming left V 6 bases short and J 4 bases short, with 15 bases between. Here the CDR3 reads CASSAGSVSYGYTF. CDR3 nucleotide sequence: TGCGCCAGCAGTGCGGGATCGGTATCCTATGGCTACACCTTC.

V and J are TRBV14 and TRBJ2-7; D uncertain. Trimming removed 2 bases from V and 0 bases from J, with 8 bases in between. CDR3 length equals 14 residues. Germline V gives CDR1 SGHDN, CDR2 FVKESK. CDR3 residues: CASSQIGSSYEQYF. CDR3 DNA: TGTGCCAGCAGCCAAATCGGTTCCTCCTACGAGCAGTACTTC.

The CDR3 coding sequence is TGTGCCTGGAGTGTACTCGGGGTCTCCTACGAGCAGTACTTC. Translating gives CAWSVLGVSYEQYF. The V and J genes are TRBV30 and TRBJ2-7, with D possibly matching TRBD2 (5 bases). Looked up from germline, CDR1 is GTSNPN and CDR2 is SVGIG (reference sequence). This CDR3 is 14 amino acids long. Trimming pared 0 bases from V and 0 bases from J, leaving 9 bases between.

There are a few counts of this clone. This rearrangement joins TRBV6-6 to TRBJ2-7; 10 bases align to TRBD1. V gave up 6 bases and J gave up 5 bases; unmatched junction bases: 10. CDR3 length equals 15 residues. Germline CDR1 MNHNY, CDR2 SVGAGI (reference sequence). CDR3 amino acids: CASRTGTGEIHEQYF. The CDR3 bases are TGTGCCAGCAGGACCGGGACAGGGGAGATCCACGAGCAGTACTTC.

This clone was counted only a few times. The chain links TRBV7-8 to TRBJ1-1; D might be TRBD1 (6 bases). The CDR3 length is 17 residues. The V gene lost 5 bases and the J gene lost 5 bases, with 24 bases spanning the gap. Germline values: CDR1 SGHVS, CDR2 FQNEAQ. CDR3 coding DNA: TGTGCCAGCAGCCCAAGGACGGGGGGGCAAGGGAAAACTGAAGCTTTCTTT. This encodes CASSPRTGGQGKTEAFF.

V and J are TRBV11-2 and TRBJ2-7; TRBD2 matches at 11 bases. CDR1 and CDR2 (germline): SGHAT, FQNNGV. The V segment lost 1 base and the J segment 2 bases; nucleotides outside the gene matches: 4. The CDR3 runs to 16 residues. CDR3 nucleotide sequence: TGTGCCAGCAGCTTAGCGGCTAGCGGGGGGACCTACGAGCAGTACTTC. Translated: CASSLAASGGTYEQYF.

This chain joins TRBV7-9 and TRBJ1-1; possibly TRBD1 for D (6 bases). The V gene's germline CDR1 is SEHNR and CDR2 FQNEAQ (reference sequence). This CDR3 spans 14 amino acids. V was shortened by 5 bases and J by 0 bases, with 10 bases between the two germline ends. The chain's CDR3 is CASSPWDMNTEAFF. The CDR3 DNA sequence: TGTGCCAGCAGCCCTTGGGACATGAACACTGAAGCTTTCTTT.

Comment on this clone: One junction end disagrees with the germline gene, perhaps due to a read error. This chain links TRBV7-9 with TRBJ2-7; 7 bases are a match to TRBD2. This CDR3 has 12 amino acids. Germline V CDR1 and CDR2: SEHNR, FQNEAQ (reference sequence). The CDR3, as DNA: TGTTCCAGCAGTTTCCTAGCGGCCGAGCAGTACTTC. This codes for CSSSFLAAEQYF.

The J gene is TRBJ1-5, the V gene TRBV15; D may be TRBD1 (6 bases). Trimming took off 4 bases at V and 1 base at J, with 11 bases between the two ends. The CDR3 totals 15 residues. Germline V gene lookup returns CDR1 LNHNV and CDR2 YYDKDF (reference sequence). CDR3 nucleotides: TGTGCCACCAGCAATGGACAGACCAGCAATCAGCCCCAGCATTTT. Translating it yields CATSNGQTSNQPQHF.

The rearrangement uses TRBV2 and TRBJ1-5, with D unresolved. Trimming stripped 5 bases from V and 1 base from J, with 9 bases between. The CDR3 covers 14 residues. Germline V gene data show CDR1 as SNHLY and CDR2 as FYNNEI. CDR3 amino acids: CASSPPGSNQPQHF. CDR3 nucleotides: TGTGCCAGCAGTCCCCCGGGAAGCAATCAGCCCCAGCATTTT.

The chain has TRBV15 and TRBJ2-5; the match to TRBD2 covers 8 bases. Looked up from germline, CDR1 is LNHNV and CDR2 is YYDKDF (reference sequence). The V and J ends lost 4 bases and 1 base, in that order; junction bases with no gene match: 14. CDR3 length equals 18 residues. The CDR3 reads CATSKSRASGRSQETQYF. The DNA of the CDR3 is TGTGCCACCAGCAAATCCCGGGCTAGCGGGCGATCCCAAGAGACCCAGTACTTC.

The V gene is TRBV9, the J gene TRBJ2-5; weak D call: TRBD2 (6 bases). Germline CDR1 SGDLS, CDR2 YYNGEE. The CDR3 consists of 16 residues. V shed 0 bases and J shed 5 bases, with 17 bases lying between them. CDR3 amino acids: CASSVAPQGGGETQYF. The CDR3 nucleotides are TGTGCCAGCAGCGTAGCTCCCCAGGGTGGGGGGGAGACCCAGTACTTC.

The genes are TRBV30 and TRBJ1-1, with TRBD1 as a possible D gene (5 bases). This CDR3 region has 15 residues. Germline lookup yields CDR1 GTSNPN and CDR2 SVGIG (reference sequence). V lost 1 base and J 1 base, leaving 13 bases between the germline ends. As DNA, the CDR3 is TGTGCCTGGAGTGAGGGCAGGGTAGCGAACACTGAAGCTTTCTTT. It codes for CAWSEGRVANTEAFF.

The chain uses TRBV11-2 and TRBJ2-6; 7 bases map to TRBD1. V trimming: 7 bases; J trimming: 4 bases; junction bases outside the gene matches: 13. Germline V gene data show CDR1 as SGHAT and CDR2 as FQNNGV. This CDR3 has 17 residues. The CDR3 is CASTLIRQGPGANVLTF. The CDR3 DNA is TGTGCCAGCACACTAATAAGACAGGGACCCGGGGCCAACGTCCTGACTTTC.

In this sample, this clone turned up once. J is TRBJ2-6 and V is TRBV4-2; D is possibly TRBD1 (5 bases). V lost 0 bases and J 3 bases, leaving 9 bases between the germline ends. Germline V gives CDR1 LGHNA, CDR2 YNFKEQ. The CDR3 length is 16 residues. The CDR3: CASSQDPGNGANVLTF. The CDR3 DNA sequence: TGTGCCAGCAGCCAAGATCCAGGGAATGGGGCCAACGTCCTGACTTTC.

This clone was picked up one time. V gene TRBV19 combines with J gene TRBJ1-2; D is possibly TRBD1 (6 bases). CDR3 length: 17 residues. Germline CDR1 LNHDA, CDR2 SQIVND (reference sequence). V was cut by 6 bases and J by 8 bases, with 28 bases left in between. CDR3 DNA: TGTGCCAGTAGCCGAAAGCCGCGACAGGCCACCACTAGGGGCTACACCTTC. Protein: CASSRKPRQATTRGYTF. The entire variable domain, with the rest obtained from reference TRBV19 and TRBJ1-2, is as follows: DGGITQSPKYLFRKEGQNVTLSCEQNLNHDAMYWYRQDPGQGLRLIYYSQIVNDFQKGDIAEGYSVSREKKESFPLTVTSAQKNPTAFYLCASSRKPRQATTRGYTFGSGTRLTVV.

The rearrangement joins TRBV20-1 to TRBJ2-7; D gene unclear. Germline lookup yields CDR1 DFQATT and CDR2 SNEGSKA (reference sequence). CDR3 length equals 11 residues. V shed 2 bases and J shed 3 bases, with 5 bases lying between them. The CDR3 here is CSARQDYEQYF. The CDR3 DNA reads TGCAGTGCTAGACAGGACTACGAGCAGTACTTC.

The chain combines TRBV29-1 with TRBJ2-3; 7 bases align to TRBD1. V lost 6 bases and J lost 3; bases outside the gene matches: 12. Germline V gene lookup returns CDR1 SQVTM and CDR2 ANQGSEA. The CDR3 covers 15 residues. The DNA for the CDR3 is TGCAGCGTCCTTCCCTGGACAGGCGGGACAGATACGCAGTATTTT. Amino acid sequence: CSVLPWTGGTDTQYF.

V usage is TRBV19 and J usage is TRBJ1-1, with TRBD1 identical over 7 bases. Germline CDR1 and CDR2: LNHDA and SQIVND (reference sequence). Losses at the gene ends were 4 bases for V and 11 bases for J; bases not matched to a gene: 10. The CDR3 extends over 13 amino acids. DNA for the CDR3: TGTGCCAGTAGTACCCAACCGACAGGGACGGCTTTCTTT. It yields the protein CASSTQPTGTAFF.

The DNA for the CDR3 is TGCAGCGGCATAGACACAGCCACCGGGGAGCTGTTTTTT. Translation gives CSGIDTATGELFF. The V and J genes are TRBV29-1 and TRBJ2-2; D is unresolved. With 7 bases removed from V and 4 bases from J, the gap between germline ends came to 13 bases. Germline CDR1 SQVTM, CDR2 ANQGSEA. This CDR3 has 13 residues.

The chain carries TRBV28 and TRBJ2-7; D not resolved. CDR3 length: 12 residues. The V end was cut by 9 bases, the J end by 4 bases, with 13 bases between. Germline-derived CDR1 and CDR2 are MDHEN and SYDVKM. CDR3 in DNA: TGTGCCAGGAGGCTCGCGGCATACGAGCAGTACTTC. Amino acids: CARRLAAYEQYF.